A single sample gave rise to the 18 T cell receptor beta chains below, sequenced in a study of blood T cell repertoires in COVID-19 (TCRdb year 2020). Libraries were built with the immunoSEQ multiplex PCR assay. The clones in this table, taken by TCRdb from immuneACCESS, are in-frame only. Not every clone is retained; where verified, under half of the shortfall comes from an unresolved V gene, and the cause of the rest is unknown. The sample table lists 100,000 to 150,000 clones, around 80% of them with a count of one. The ten most abundant clones make up 37% of the sample. Sequences were obtained from peripheral blood. The receptor set was obtained from a man in his forties with active or convalescent COVID-19.

This clone appeared a single time. V usage is TRBV28 and J usage is TRBJ2-5, with 8 positions matching TRBD2. V trimming: 6 bases; J trimming: 1 base; junction bases outside the gene matches: 7. This CDR3 is 15 amino acids long. Per the germline V gene, CDR1 is MDHEN and CDR2 is SYDVKM. CDR3: CASSRGGPSQETQYF. CDR3 coding DNA: TGTGCCAGCAGCCGGGGGGGACCGTCCCAAGAGACCCAGTACTTC.

The chain has TRBV13 and TRBJ2-4, with 7 bases matching TRBD2. The CDR3 spans 13 residues. The V gene's germline CDR1 is PRHDT and CDR2 FYEKMQ (reference sequence). The V segment lost 6 bases and the J segment 9 bases; nucleotides outside the gene matches: 8. As DNA, the CDR3 is TGTGCCAGCAGTTCCGGGACTAAGGGCATTCAGTACTTC. Amino acid sequence: CASSSGTKGIQYF.

In its sample, this clone was seen once. The chain recombines TRBV2 with TRBJ2-7; 14 bases are shared with TRBD2. The CDR3 extends over 16 amino acids. Unmatched junction bases numbered 6, after V lost 2 bases and J lost 6 bases. Germline V lookup: CDR1 SNHLY, CDR2 FYNNEI. The CDR3, as DNA: TGTGCCAGCAGTGAATGGCCGGGACTAGCGGGAGTCGAGCAGTACTTC. Translation gives CASSEWPGLAGVEQYF.

J is TRBJ1-3 and V is TRBV10-3; D is uncertain. CDR3 length: 13 amino acids. The germline CDR1 and CDR2 sequences are ENHRY and SYGVKD. Trimming stripped 3 bases from V and 3 bases from J, with 6 bases between. CDR3: CAISEPGGNTIYF. As DNA, the CDR3 is TGTGCCATCAGTGAACCAGGTGGAAACACCATATATTTT.

The chain carries TRBV5-4 and TRBJ1-1; D unresolved. Germline V gene data show CDR1 as SGHNT and CDR2 as YYREEE (reference sequence). V was shortened by 10 bases and J by 0 bases, with 10 bases between the two germline ends. This CDR3 is 12 amino acids long. DNA of the CDR3: TGTGCCGCGGGAGAAATGAACACTGAAGCTTTCTTT. Protein product: CAAGEMNTEAFF.

The chain has TRBV11-1 and TRBJ2-3, with a tentative D call TRBD2 (6 bases). Trimming pared 5 bases from V and 6 bases from J, leaving 21 bases between. The V gene's germline CDR1 is SGHAT and CDR2 FQDESV (reference sequence). CDR3 size: 16 residues. CDR3: CASSTGLPRSADTQYF. The CDR3 DNA sequence: TGTGCCAGCAGCACGGGACTGCCCAGGTCGGCGGATACGCAGTATTTT.

V usage is TRBV5-1 and J usage is TRBJ2-2; a possible D gene is TRBD2 (6 bases). Trimming shortened V by 0 bases and J by 6 bases, and 15 bases separated the two germline ends. CDR1 is SGHRS and CDR2 is YFSETQ in the germline V gene. The CDR3 loop spans 16 amino acids. CDR3 region: CASSLEWTTSSGELFF. DNA of the CDR3: TGCGCCAGCAGCTTGGAGTGGACTACCTCCTCCGGGGAGCTGTTTTTT.

The chain links TRBV6-5 to TRBJ1-1, with 7 bases that match TRBD1. Looked up from germline, CDR1 is MNHEY and CDR2 is SVGAGI. CDR3 length: 14 residues. J lost 2 bases, V lost 7 bases, and 7 bases had no gene match. CDR3 loop: CASTGGSVNTEAFF. In DNA form, the CDR3 reads TGTGCCAGCACAGGGGGTAGCGTAAACACTGAAGCTTTCTTT.

The rearrangement links TRBV6-1 to TRBJ2-2; 14 nucleotides line up with TRBD2. V trimming: 4 bases; J trimming: 1 base; junction bases outside the gene matches: 2. CDR1 and CDR2 (germline): MNHNS, SASEGT. CDR3 length: 17 amino acids. CDR3 nucleotides: TGTGCCAGCAGTGCGGGGACTAGCGGGGGGAACACCGGGGAGCTGTTTTTT. This encodes CASSAGTSGGNTGELFF.

The chain combines TRBV12-3 or TRBV12-4 with TRBJ1-5; unclear D gene. The CDR3 length is 13 residues. V was shortened by 1 base and J by 7 bases, with 8 bases between the two germline ends. Here the CDR3 reads CASSLGTGQPQHF. The DNA of the CDR3 is TGTGCCAGCAGTTTAGGGACGGGACAGCCCCAGCATTTT.

This clone was seen a few times. The chain has TRBV2 and TRBJ2-5; possibly TRBD1 for D (5 bases). The germline V and J ends were trimmed by 2 bases and 3 bases, with 10 bases remaining between them. The germline V gene has CDR1 SNHLY and CDR2 FYNNEI. This CDR3 is built from 14 residues. The CDR3 reads CASSEFRGEETQYF. The CDR3 region has the DNA TGTGCCAGCAGTGAATTTAGGGGCGAAGAGACCCAGTACTTC.

J is TRBJ1-1 and V is TRBV5-5; D remains ambiguous. The germline V gene has CDR1 SGHKS and CDR2 YYEKEE (reference sequence). V was trimmed by 4 bases and J by 8 bases, leaving 15 bases between them. The CDR3 runs to 13 residues. The CDR3 protein is CASSLGREVEAFF. CDR3 nucleotide sequence: TGTGCCAGCAGCCTGGGTCGTGAGGTGGAAGCTTTCTTT. The whole variable domain, filled in from reference TRBV5-5 and TRBJ1-1, reads DAGVTQSPTHLIKTRGQQVTLRCSPISGHKSVSWYQQVLGQGPQFIFQYYEKEERGRGNFPDRFSARQFPNYSSELNVNALLLGDSALYLCASSLGREVEAFFGQGTRLTVV.

The chain has TRBV19 and TRBJ1-5; no definite D call. V lost 4 bases and J 0 bases, leaving 7 bases between the germline ends. The CDR3 sequence is 14 residues long. CDR1 LNHDA and CDR2 SQIVND come from the germline V gene (reference sequence). The CDR3 is CASSRRDSNQPQHF. The CDR3 DNA sequence: TGTGCCAGTAGTAGGAGAGATAGCAATCAGCCCCAGCATTTT.

The gene calls are TRBV7-3 and TRBJ2-7; D perhaps matches TRBD1 (6 bases). The CDR3 covers 14 residues. Germline V gene lookup returns CDR1 SGHTA and CDR2 FQGTGA. Trimming removed 5 bases at V and 3 bases at J, with 14 bases between. As DNA, the CDR3 is TGTGCCAGCAGCCCACATGGACAGAGCTACGAGCAGTACTTC. This encodes CASSPHGQSYEQYF.

This clone was picked up one time. The gene calls are TRBV29-1 and TRBJ2-7; 8 bases are shared with TRBD2. CDR1 and CDR2 from the germline V gene are SQVTM and ANQGSEA. The CDR3 contains 13 residues. The J segment lost 0 bases and the V segment lost 6 bases, leaving 4 bases of the junction unmatched. CDR3 in DNA: TGCAGCGTCGGCGGGAGGAGCTCCTACGAGCAGTACTTC. Translating it yields CSVGGRSSYEQYF.

V usage is TRBV6-5 and J usage is TRBJ1-4, with D possibly being TRBD1 (6 bases). The CDR3 runs to 13 residues. CDR1 is MNHEY and CDR2 is SVGAGI in the germline V gene. The CDR3 protein is CGVRGTTNEKLFF. The DNA for the CDR3 is TGTGGCGTGAGGGGGACAACTAATGAAAAACTGTTTTTT.

The V and J genes are TRBV5-4 and TRBJ1-2, with 12 positions matching TRBD1. V gave up 2 bases and J gave up 7 bases; unmatched junction bases: 12. The germline V gene has CDR1 SGHNT and CDR2 YYREEE (reference sequence). The CDR3 is 17 amino acids. CDR3 sequence reads: CASSLPGQGASISGYTF. CDR3 in DNA: TGTGCCAGCAGCTTACCGGGACAGGGGGCCTCGATTTCTGGCTACACCTTC. Full variable domain (rest looked up from reference TRBV5-4 and TRBJ1-2): ETGVTQSPTHLIKTRGQQVTLRCSSQSGHNTVSWYQQALGQGPQFIFQYYREEENGRGNFPPRFSGLQFPNYSSELNVNALELDDSALYLCASSLPGQGASISGYTFGSGTRLTVV.

The chain combines TRBV5-1 with TRBJ2-3; tentative D call: TRBD2 (6 bases). The CDR3 loop spans 15 amino acids. Germline values: CDR1 SGHRS, CDR2 YFSETQ. Trimming took 1 base from V and 0 from J, leaving 9 bases between them. The CDR3 bases are TGCGCCAGCAGCTTGACTAGCACTAGCACAGATACGCAGTATTTT. Protein: CASSLTSTSTDTQYF.